The 6 T cell receptor beta chains reported below all come from one sample, sequenced in a study of OX40 agonist ivuxolimab in advanced cancers. Library construction relied on the immunoSEQ multiplex PCR assay. Not all clones reach the TCRdb copy of this immuneACCESS table, which keeps in-frame sequences only. Checked studies attribute under half of the gap to unresolved V genes and leave the rest unexplained. The sample records about 100,000 clones, around nine tenths of which are singletons. Clones ranked in the top ten supply about 1.5% of the sample. The sample here was CD4+ or CD8+ T cells sorted from blood, taken in a trial of the OX40 agonist ivuxolimab. The source is an adult with an advanced solid tumor such as melanoma, head and neck, liver or kidney cancer.

This clone was observed once. The chain links TRBV7-9 to TRBJ2-5; no clear D. Trimming took 5 bases from V and 5 from J, leaving 15 bases between them. The CDR3 is 14 amino acids. Looked up from germline, CDR1 is SEHNR and CDR2 is FQNEAQ (reference sequence). CDR3 sequence: CASSPGGSWETQYF. In nucleotides, the CDR3 is TGTGCCAGCAGCCCCGGTGGCAGTTGGGAGACCCAGTACTTC.

The gene calls are TRBV6-6 and TRBJ2-7; the D call may be TRBD1 or TRBD2 (5 bases each). Germline CDR1 and CDR2: MNHNY and SVGAGI (reference sequence). The V gene lost 7 bases and the J gene lost 10 bases, with 23 bases spanning the gap. This CDR3 has 14 amino acids. The CDR3 reads CASTTGVHGAPQYF. The CDR3 DNA reads as TGTGCCAGCACTACCGGGGTACATGGGGCCCCTCAGTACTTC.

This sequence joins TRBV6-5 and TRBJ2-1; TRBD2 might be the D (5 bases). The CDR3 runs 12 residues. Germline assignment: CDR1 MNHEY and CDR2 SVGAGI. V dropped 5 bases and J dropped 12 bases, with 14 bases sitting between them. CDR3 in amino acids: CASSEPGLGQFF. CDR3 nucleotides: TGTGCCAGCAGTGAACCAGGACTTGGGCAGTTCTTC.

CDR3 loop: CASSLGDRGREAKNIQYF. The DNA for the CDR3 is TGTGCCAGCAGCTTAGGGGACAGGGGGCGCGAAGCCAAAAACATTCAGTACTTC. The chain recombines TRBV7-9 with TRBJ2-4; the match to TRBD1 covers 12 bases. The junction had 4 bases not matched to a gene; V was cut back by 1 base and J by 0 bases. Looked up from germline, CDR1 is SEHNR and CDR2 is FQNEAQ (reference sequence). The CDR3 extends over 18 amino acids.

V and J are TRBV18 and TRBJ2-1; 9 bases map to TRBD1. The length of the CDR3 is 17 residues. V trimming: 0 bases; J trimming: 9 bases; junction bases outside the gene matches: 12. Germline CDR1 KGHSH, CDR2 LQKENI. The CDR3 sequence: CASSPPNRGQGLGEQFF. The CDR3 coding sequence is TGTGCCAGCTCACCACCGAATAGGGGACAGGGTTTAGGTGAGCAGTTCTTC.

V usage is TRBV7-2 and J usage is TRBJ2-7; D not certain. CDR1 is SGHTA and CDR2 is FQGNSA in the germline V gene. With 1 base removed from V and 2 bases from J, the gap between germline ends came to 12 bases. This CDR3 contains 15 residues. The CDR3 here is CASSLGKPGPYEQYF. The CDR3 bases are TGTGCCAGCAGCTTAGGGAAACCGGGTCCCTACGAGCAGTACTTC.